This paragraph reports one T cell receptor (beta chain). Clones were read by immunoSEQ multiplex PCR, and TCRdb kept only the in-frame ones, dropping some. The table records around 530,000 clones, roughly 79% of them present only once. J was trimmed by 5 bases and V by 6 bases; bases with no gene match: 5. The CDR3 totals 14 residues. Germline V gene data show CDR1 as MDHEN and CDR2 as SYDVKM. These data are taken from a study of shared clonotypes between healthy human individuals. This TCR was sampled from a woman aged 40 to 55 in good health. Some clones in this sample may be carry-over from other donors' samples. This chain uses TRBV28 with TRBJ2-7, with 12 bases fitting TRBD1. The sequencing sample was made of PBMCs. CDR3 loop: CASRGGQGAHEQYF. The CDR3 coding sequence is TGTGCCAGCAGGGGGGGACAGGGGGCCCACGAGCAGTACTTC.